Below, 9 T cell receptor beta chains from the same sample are listed, as sequenced in a study of shared clonotypes between healthy human individuals. The repertoire was sequenced with immunoSEQ multiplex PCR; TCRdb's copy has only in-frame clones and lacks some. The sample consists of about 1 million clones, around four fifths of them appearing once. Sequencing input: memory CD4+ T cells sorted from blood. This sample's subset: CD45RA-negative fraction. The receptor set was obtained from a man between 18 and 29 years old in good health.

The CDR3 loop reads CASSHRGTDEQYF. The CDR3 nucleotides read TGTGCCAGCTCACACAGGGGGACCGACGAGCAGTACTTC. The V call is TRBV11-3, the J call TRBJ2-7, with 8 positions matching TRBD1. This CDR3 comprises 13 residues. The V gene's germline CDR1 is SGHNT and CDR2 YENEEA. The trim removed 8 bases at V and 5 bases at J, leaving 8 bases unmatched. The full variable domain, rest sourced from reference TRBV11-3 and TRBJ2-7, is EAGVVQSPRYKIIEKKQPVAFWCNPISGHNTLYWYLQNLGQGPELLIRYENEEAVDDSQLPKDRFSAERLKGVDSTLKIQPAELGDSAVYLCASSHRGTDEQYFGPGTRLTVT.

This clone has a handful of counts. The V gene is TRBV25-1, the J gene TRBJ1-2; TRBD1 might be the D (5 bases). V was cut by 5 bases and J by 4 bases, with 14 bases left in between. CDR1 and CDR2 (germline): MGHDK, SYGVNS. This CDR3 has 14 residues. The CDR3 DNA sequence: TGTGCCAGCAGTCCTCCGGGGGTTATCTATGGCTACACCTTC. Protein product: CASSPPGVIYGYTF.

This clone came up a few times. At the DNA level, this CDR3 is encoded by other sequences in the same sample as well. V and J are TRBV10-3 and TRBJ2-1; D possibly matches TRBD1 or TRBD2 (5 bases each). V lost 2 bases and J lost 6, with 8 bases in between. This CDR3 has 13 amino acids. The germline CDR1 and CDR2 sequences are ENHRY and SYGVKD. CDR3 bases: TGTGCCATCAGTGAGGGGACCACCAATGAGCAGTTCTTC. Amino acid sequence: CAISEGTTNEQFF.

The chain recombines TRBV6-1 with TRBJ1-4, with D perhaps matching TRBD1 (5 bases). The CDR3 has 11 residues. CDR1 MNHNS and CDR2 SASEGT come from the germline V gene. The ends were cut back, 5 bases at V and 11 bases at J, with 9 bases in the middle. CDR3 DNA: TGTGCCAGCAGTTCTTGGGGGAAACTGTTTTTT. Its translation is CASSSWGKLFF.

The table lists this clone with many counts. The chain uses TRBV6-5 and TRBJ1-3; D is unclear. The CDR3 consists of 13 residues. The germline V gene encodes CDR1 MNHEY and CDR2 SVGAGI. Trimming took 6 bases from V and 4 from J, leaving 10 bases between them. CDR3 sequence reads: CASSLDFGNTIYF. The DNA for the CDR3 is TGTGCCAGCAGCTTGGACTTCGGAAACACCATATATTTT.

This clone was detected only once. The chain combines TRBV6-5 with TRBJ1-1, with D perhaps TRBD1 (6 bases). The CDR3 sequence is 15 residues long. V lost 4 bases and J 2 bases, leaving 14 bases between the germline ends. Germline lookup yields CDR1 MNHEY and CDR2 SVGAGI. CDR3 coding DNA: TGTGCCAGCAGTTCCCCGGGGACACCAAACACTGAAGCTTTCTTT. This sequence encodes CASSSPGTPNTEAFF.

This clone was picked up a small number of times. The genes are TRBV30 and TRBJ1-1; TRBD1 aligns across 7 bases. The length of the CDR3 is 14 residues. Germline values: CDR1 GTSNPN, CDR2 SVGIG (reference sequence). With 2 bases clipped from V and 3 bases from J, the junction kept 6 bases outside the gene matches. The chain's CDR3 is CAWSRQGWDTEAFF. CDR3 in DNA: TGTGCCTGGAGTCGACAGGGATGGGACACTGAAGCTTTCTTT.

V and J are TRBV14 and TRBJ1-2; D not resolved. Trimming removed 0 bases at V and 0 bases at J, with 8 bases between. The CDR3 is made up of 15 amino acids. Germline CDR1 is SGHDN and CDR2 is FVKESK. This CDR3 is CASSQDISPNYGYTF. Written as DNA, the CDR3 is TGTGCCAGCAGCCAAGATATCTCTCCTAACTATGGCTACACCTTC. The variable domain in full, with the rest retrieved from reference TRBV14 and TRBJ1-2, is EAGVTQFPSHSVIEKGQTVTLRCDPISGHDNLYWYRRVMGKEIKFLLHFVKESKQDESGMPNNRFLAERTGGTYSTLKVQPAELEDSGVYFCASSQDISPNYGYTFGSGTRLTVV.

The rearrangement links TRBV5-5 to TRBJ1-5, with D unresolved. V was pared by 4 bases and J by 0 bases, with 8 bases between. The length of the CDR3 is 14 residues. Germline assignment: CDR1 SGHKS and CDR2 YYEKEE (reference sequence). The CDR3, as DNA: TGTGCCAGCAGCCGCGAGTATAGCAATCAGCCCCAGCATTTT. Its translation: CASSREYSNQPQHF.